These T cell receptor beta chains were read from a single sample in a study of blood T cell repertoires in COVID-19. Repertoires were generated with immunoSEQ multiplex PCR, while TCRdb's copy carries only in-frame clones and drops some. The sample carries about 310,000 clones, around nine tenths recorded once. Sequenced material: peripheral blood. The receptors come from a man aged 50 to 60 with active or convalescent COVID-19. Each CDR3 is given with its conserved first and last residue. Each record gives: D gene, J gene, V gene, clone size, CDR3 DNA, CDR3 protein. The D gene is left open where the match is weak. The listing skips clone size in some rows; elsewhere it reads once, few, many or a size class.

TRBD1	TRBJ1-5	TRBV4-1	few	TGCGCCAGCAGCCAAGCCGGGACAGGGGTTAATCAGCCCCAGCATTTT	CASSQAGTGVNQPQHF
TRBD2	TRBJ2-3	TRBV7-2	-	TGTGCCAGCAGGCCCATGACTAGCGGGGAATCAGATACGCAGTATTTT	CASRPMTSGESDTQYF
-	TRBJ2-3	TRBV30	once	TGTGCCTGGAGTGCCCACAACACAGATACGCAGTATTTT	CAWSAHNTDTQYF
-	TRBJ2-7	TRBV6-5	once	TGTGCCAGCAGTTTCCTTTCGACAGGCAGGAGATACGAGCAGTACTTC	CASSFLSTGRRYEQYF
TRBD2	TRBJ2-5	TRBV11-2	-	TGTGCCAGCAGCTTAGACCAAGGGACTAGCGGGTACCAAGAGACCCAGTACTTC	CASSLDQGTSGYQETQYF
TRBD1	TRBJ2-2	TRBV7-8	-	TGTGCCAGCAGGACCGGAGGTGGGACAGGGGGCCCCGGGGAGCTGTTTTTT	CASRTGGGTGGPGELFF
TRBD2	TRBJ2-1	TRBV6-6	-	TGTGCCAGCAGTTACTTTGGGACTAGCCCGATGAATGAGCAGTTCTTC	CASSYFGTSPMNEQFF
-	TRBJ1-5	TRBV4-1	-	TGCGCCAGCAGCCAAGGTGAGAGGGATAATCAGCCCCAGCATTTT	CASSQGERDNQPQHF
-	TRBJ2-5	TRBV6-2/TRBV6-3	once	TGTGCCAGCAGTTACTCTTTTTCCGGGGAAGAGACCCAGTACTTC	CASSYSFSGEETQYF
TRBD2	TRBJ2-5	TRBV10-3	-	TGTGCCATCAGTGAGTCGATCGACCTAGCGGCGCATCAAGAGACCCAGTACTTC	CAISESIDLAAHQETQYF
TRBD1	TRBJ2-7	TRBV9	few	TGTGCCAGCAGCGTAGGACTAGCCCCTCCGGGACAGGGCTTTTACGAGCAGTACTTC	CASSVGLAPPGQGFYEQYF
TRBD1	TRBJ2-5	TRBV7-9	-	TGTGCCAGCAGCTTACAACAGGGGGCAGGAGAGACCCAGTACTTC	CASSLQQGAGETQYF
-	TRBJ1-2	TRBV30	-	TGTGCCTGGACCACCTTCGACAGCTACACCTTC	CAWTTFDSYTF
-	TRBJ1-2	TRBV3-1/TRBV3-2	-	TGTGCCAGCAGCCTAGCGACGCCGGTTGGCTACACCTTC	CASSLATPVGYTF
-	TRBJ1-1	TRBV2	-	TGTGCCAGCAGTTCCCTACAGGGCGGCACTGAAGCTTTCTTT	CASSSLQGGTEAFF
-	TRBJ1-2	TRBV28	-	TGTGCCAGCAGTTTGGGGCAGTACTATGGCTACACCTTC	CASSLGQYYGYTF
-	TRBJ1-1	TRBV6-6	-	TGTGCCAGCACCCGAGAGCGGGTGAACACTGAAGCTTTCTTT	CASTRERVNTEAFF
TRBD1	TRBJ2-3	TRBV24-1	few	TGTGCCACCAAGTCCCCAGGGGGCCCAGATACGCAGTATTTT	CATKSPGGPDTQYF
TRBD2	TRBJ2-5	TRBV2	-	TGTGCCAGCAAGCGGGGAGCGGAAAAAGAGACCCAGTACTTC	CASKRGAEKETQYF
-	TRBJ2-1	TRBV11-2	few	TGTGCCAGCAGCTTAGCCCCCTCCAGCTCCTACAATGAGCAGTTCTTC	CASSLAPSSSYNEQFF
TRBD2	TRBJ2-3	TRBV15	-	TGTGCCACCAGCATGGGCGCTCTAGCGGGAGGTTCGCCAGATACGCAGTATTTT	CATSMGALAGGSPDTQYF
-	TRBJ1-5	TRBV28	-	TGTGCCAGCAGTTCCCCTGGCCAGCCCCAGCATTTT	CASSSPGQPQHF
-	TRBJ1-2	TRBV7-9	-	TGTGCCAGCAGCTTAGGAGGTACTAACTATGGCTACACCTTC	CASSLGGTNYGYTF
-	TRBJ1-5	TRBV2	-	TGTGCCAGCAGGGGGGGGACTGACAGCAATCAGCCCCAGCATTTT	CASRGGTDSNQPQHF
TRBD1	TRBJ1-5	TRBV19	-	TGTGCCAGTAGTATAGGGCCCAGGGGACAGTTGGGCAATCAGCCCCAGCATTTT	CASSIGPRGQLGNQPQHF
-	TRBJ1-5	TRBV14	once	TGTGCCAGCAGCCAAGATTGCCGGGAGACATATAGCAATCAGCCCCAGCATTTT	CASSQDCRETYSNQPQHF
TRBD1	TRBJ1-2	TRBV2	-	TGTGCCAGCAGCGGGACAGCCTCTAATGGCTACACCTTC	CASSGTASNGYTF
-	TRBJ1-5	TRBV6-5	-	TGTGCCAGCTTGTGGCTTAGCAATCAGCCCCAGCATTTT	CASLWLSNQPQHF
-	TRBJ1-4	TRBV5-4	-	TGTGCCAGCACCGTGGGGGGTACAACTAATGAAAAACTGTTTTTT	CASTVGGTTNEKLFF
TRBD1	TRBJ1-5	TRBV6-6	-	TGTGCCAGCAGGCCGACAGGGGGTAGCAATCAGCCCCAGCATTTT	CASRPTGGSNQPQHF
TRBD1	TRBJ2-7	TRBV7-9	few	TGTGCCAGCAGCTCAGACAGGGGACTTAGAGACGAGCAGTACTTC	CASSSDRGLRDEQYF
-	TRBJ1-6	TRBV7-2	-	TGTGCCAGCAGCACTTATAATTCACCCCTCCACTTT	CASSTYNSPLHF
-	TRBJ1-5	TRBV27	-	TGTGCCAGCAGTTTATTTAGCGGTACTCCAGGACCCCAGCATTTT	CASSLFSGTPGPQHF
-	TRBJ2-3	TRBV7-3	-	TGTGCCAGCAGCTTTCTGGGGAGGACAGATACGCAGTATTTT	CASSFLGRTDTQYF
-	TRBJ1-4	TRBV3-1/TRBV3-2	-	TGTGCCAGCAGCCAAGGTTTCGGGGGTGGGGATGAAAAACTGTTTTTT	CASSQGFGGGDEKLFF
TRBD2	TRBJ2-1	TRBV14	-	TGTGCCAGCAGCCAACAAGCGGGGGTCGGTGAGCAGTTCTTC	CASSQQAGVGEQFF
-	TRBJ1-5	TRBV19	-	TGTGCCAGTAGTGCTCGCGAGCGGCCCCAGCATTTT	CASSARERPQHF
-	TRBJ2-1	TRBV10-3	-	TGTGCCATCAGCGCACAGGATTACCTCTACAATGAGCAGTTCTTC	CAISAQDYLYNEQFF
-	TRBJ2-3	TRBV3-1/TRBV3-2	-	TGTGCCAGCAGCCAAGCGACAGATACGCAGTATTTT	CASSQATDTQYF
TRBD2	TRBJ2-1	TRBV5-4	-	TGTGCCAGCAGCTCGATGACTAGCGGGGACTACAATGAGCAGTTCTTC	CASSSMTSGDYNEQFF
TRBD2	TRBJ2-7	TRBV15	-	TGTGCCACCAGCAGGGGGAGACTAGCGGGAGCCTACGAGCAGTACTTC	CATSRGRLAGAYEQYF
-	TRBJ2-7	TRBV19	-	TGTGCCAGTAGTATTGTGTGGGCTTACGAGCAGTACTTC	CASSIVWAYEQYF
-	TRBJ2-2	TRBV7-2	-	TGTGCCAGCAGCTCGCTCGGAGTAGCCACATCGCCGACCGGGGAGCTGTTTTTT	CASSSLGVATSPTGELFF
-	TRBJ2-7	TRBV6-5	-	TGTGCCAGCGGGGAGACAGGCACCTACGAGCAGTACTTC	CASGETGTYEQYF
-	TRBJ1-4	TRBV2	-	TGTGCCAGCAGCCCAGGCTCAACTAATGAAAAACTGTTTTTT	CASSPGSTNEKLFF
TRBD1	TRBJ1-6	TRBV2	-	TGTGCCAGCAGTGATCCCCGCGGACAGGGGATGTCACCCCTCCACTTT	CASSDPRGQGMSPLHF
-	TRBJ1-1	TRBV18	-	TGTGCCAGCTCACCGGGCGAGGGATTGAACACTGAAGCTTTCTTT	CASSPGEGLNTEAFF
TRBD1	TRBJ2-7	TRBV5-1	-	TGCGCCAGCAGCACTGGACAGGACTCCTACGAGCAGTACTTC	CASSTGQDSYEQYF
-	TRBJ1-5	TRBV2	-	TGTGCCAGCAGTGAAGGGCCTACGGAGGCCGTAAAGCCCCAGCATTTT	CASSEGPTEAVKPQHF
TRBD1	TRBJ2-5	TRBV24-1	-	TGTGCCACCCGGGGACAGAAAGAGACCCAGTACTTC	CATRGQKETQYF
TRBD1	TRBJ1-1	TRBV24-1	-	TGTGCCACCAGGGACAGGGGGCGTGAAGCCGCTTTCTTT	CATRDRGREAAFF
-	TRBJ1-5	TRBV10-3	-	TGTGCCATCAGTATAGGAGATCAGCCCCAGCATTTT	CAISIGDQPQHF
-	TRBJ1-1	TRBV7-9	-	TGTGCCAGCAGCTTAATGGAGAAGAACACTGAAGCTTTCTTT	CASSLMEKNTEAFF
TRBD2	TRBJ2-7	TRBV6-5	-	TGTGCCAGCAGTTACGGACTAGCGGGAGACCTCTACGAGCAGTACTTC	CASSYGLAGDLYEQYF
-	TRBJ2-3	TRBV12-3/TRBV12-4	-	TGTGCCAGCAGCCCTTTCACAGATACGCAGTATTTT	CASSPFTDTQYF
-	TRBJ1-4	TRBV30	-	TGTGCCTGGGACCCCGGAGGGAATGAAAAACTGTTTTTT	CAWDPGGNEKLFF
TRBD1	TRBJ1-5	TRBV5-6	-	TGTGCCAGCAGCCTACTAGACAGGGGGCGCTTTCAGCCCCAGCATTTT	CASSLLDRGRFQPQHF
TRBD2	TRBJ2-2	TRBV9	-	TGTGCCAGCGGTAAGACTAGCGGGGGGGCAACCGCCGGGGAGCTGTTTTTT	CASGKTSGGATAGELFF